The 27 T cell receptor beta chains below were found in one sample sequenced in a study of identical twins. In TCRdb, the 5' RACE reads were re-called with MiXCR into one record per CDR3 protein. This sample carries 690,000 or so distinct CDR3 sequences, roughly 6.2% of them seen once, and the ten largest clones take around 2%. The sample taken for sequencing was naive T cells sorted from blood. These receptors were taken from a man aged 18 to 29 in good health.

Comment on this clonotype: A much larger clone lies a single base off, so this may be a read error. V is TRBV3-1 and J is TRBJ1-5, with D uncertain. Germline V gives CDR1 LGHDT, CDR2 YNNKEL (reference sequence). This CDR3 is built from 14 residues. CDR3 protein: CASSQAYSNRPQHF. The CDR3 nucleotides read TGTGCCAGCAGCCAGGCGTATAGCAATCGGCCCCAGCATTTT.

This clonotype has at least ten counts. The gene calls are TRBV10-3 and TRBJ2-7, with TRBD1 identical over 9 bases. The germline V gene encodes CDR1 ENHRY and CDR2 SYGVKD. Trimming removed 4 bases from V and 2 bases from J; junction bases left unmatched: 6. The CDR3 consists of 15 residues. DNA for the CDR3: TGTGCCATCAGTGGCCCCCGGACAGGGGCCTACGAGCAGTACTTC. This encodes CAISGPRTGAYEQYF.

This clonotype has a count of ten or more. V is TRBV12-3 or TRBV12-4 and J is TRBJ2-1, with D maybe TRBD2 (6 bases). V shed 7 bases and J shed 2 bases, with 15 bases lying between them. The CDR3 contains 15 residues. CDR3 protein: CASTPGGWAYNEQFF. CDR3 DNA: TGTGCCAGCACCCCTGGGGGGTGGGCCTACAATGAGCAGTTCTTC.

Ten or more counts support this clonotype. V gene TRBV7-2 combines with J gene TRBJ2-5; no clear D gene. Between the trimmed V and J ends, which lost 0 bases and 5 bases, there was a span of 10 bases. From germline, CDR1 is SGHTA and CDR2 FQGNSA. The CDR3 sequence is 14 residues long. The CDR3 bases are TGTGCCAGCAGCTTAGCGGTCCTGAGGGAGACCCAGTACTTC. Encoded protein: CASSLAVLRETQYF.

This clonotype was seen repeatedly, ten times or more. This chain connects TRBV5-5 to TRBJ2-5; the D is unclear. The CDR3 consists of 13 residues. Deletions cut 2 bases from V and 5 bases from J, with 10 bases between. Per germline, CDR1 SGHKS and CDR2 YYEKEE (reference sequence). CDR3 sequence reads: CASSFRIGETQYF. The CDR3 region has the DNA TGTGCCAGCAGCTTCAGGATCGGGGAGACCCAGTACTTC.

This clonotype was observed at least ten times. The chain is built from TRBV6-5 and TRBJ2-5, with 7 bases that match TRBD1. V lost 4 bases, J lost 4 bases, and 6 bases stayed unmatched. The CDR3 totals 14 residues. Germline V gives CDR1 MNHEY, CDR2 SVGAGI. DNA for the CDR3: TGTGCCAGCAGTTTGACGACAGGGAGAGAGACCCAGTACTTC. Residues: CASSLTTGRETQYF.

This clonotype has a count of ten or more. The chain couples TRBV5-1 to TRBJ1-1; D is unclear. The CDR3 loop spans 15 amino acids. V lost 0 bases to trimming and J lost 0 bases, with 9 bases between them. CDR1 is SGHRS, CDR2 YFSETQ, per germline. The CDR3 loop is CASSLDYPMNTEAFF. The CDR3 DNA reads TGCGCCAGCAGCTTGGACTACCCCATGAACACTGAAGCTTTCTTT.

This clonotype was seen at least ten times. CDR3 coding DNA: TGTGCCAGCATTACAGGGCCTAATTCCTACGAGCAGTACTTC. Amino acids: CASITGPNSYEQYF. V gene TRBV2 combines with J gene TRBJ2-7, with D possibly TRBD1 on 6 matching bases. The CDR3 consists of 14 residues. Per germline, CDR1 SNHLY and CDR2 FYNNEI. Trimming took off 7 bases at V and 1 base at J, with 14 bases between the two ends.

Concerning this clonotype: A much larger clone is a single base away; this may be a read error. The conserved final phenylalanine or tryptophan is absent from the CDR3, which likely points to a read error. The J gene is TRBJ2-1, the V gene TRBV4-1; 11 nucleotides line up with TRBD1. The CDR3 consists of 17 residues. The trim removed 3 bases at V and 7 bases at J, leaving 11 bases unmatched. The V gene's germline CDR1 is MGHRA and CDR2 YSYEKL. The CDR3 loop reads CASSHVGRDRGGNEQFS. The DNA of the CDR3 is TGCGCCAGCAGCCATGTAGGTAGGGACAGGGGGGGGAATGAGCAGTTCTCC.

This clonotype was seen only a few times. In nucleotides, the CDR3 is TGTGCCAGCACCTTGACAGGGGGCGTCTCCGGGGAGCTGTTTTTT. It codes for CASTLTGGVSGELFF. This sequence joins TRBV27 and TRBJ2-2; 10 nucleotides match TRBD1. Germline CDR1 reads MNHEY; CDR2 reads SMNVEV (reference sequence). Trimming at V came to 7 bases and at J to 6 bases, leaving 8 bases not matched to a gene. This CDR3 is 15 amino acids long.

The sample holds many counts of this clonotype. This chain's CDR3 is CASRLSYNEQFF. The DNA for the CDR3 is TGTGCCAGCCGTCTCTCCTACAATGAGCAGTTCTTC. This chain links TRBV6-5 with TRBJ2-1; D is ambiguous. CDR3 length: 12 amino acids. The V gene lost 8 bases and the J gene lost 0 bases, with 5 bases spanning the gap. Germline V gene sequence: CDR1 MNHEY, CDR2 SVGAGI.

In its sample, this clonotype was seen many times. This chain connects TRBV29-1 to TRBJ2-2; D is ambiguous. Germline V CDR1 and CDR2: SQVTM, ANQGSEA. Trimming took 5 bases from V and 5 from J, leaving 12 bases between them. This CDR3 comprises 13 residues. CDR3 nucleotides: TGCAGCGTTTATGGCCGGCCGACCGGGGAGCTGTTTTTT. It specifies CSVYGRPTGELFF.

This chain connects TRBV3-1 to TRBJ2-1; 8 positions match TRBD1. V dropped 4 bases and J dropped 6; count of bases not matched to a gene: 5. The CDR3 length is 14 residues. CDR1 is LGHDT, CDR2 YNNKEL, per germline (reference sequence). The CDR3: CASSPRGLGNEQFF. Here the CDR3 DNA reads TGTGCCAGCAGCCCCAGGGGGCTGGGCAATGAGCAGTTCTTC.

In nucleotides, the CDR3 is TGTGCCAGCAGTTCCATGGGGGGGGAGACTGAAGCTTTCTTT. This translates into CASSSMGGETEAFF. The V gene is TRBV12-3 or TRBV12-4, the J gene TRBJ1-1; tentative D call: TRBD1 (5 bases). The CDR3 is 14 amino acids. V was trimmed by 4 bases and J by 5 bases, leaving 14 bases between them.

The chain has TRBV20-1 and TRBJ1-1, with 11 bases lining up with TRBD1. Losses at the gene ends were 3 bases for V and 10 bases for J; bases not matched to a gene: 10. CDR1 and CDR2 (germline): DFQATT, SNEGSKA (reference sequence). This CDR3 spans 14 amino acids. The CDR3 here is CSARGDRGGRGAFF. The CDR3 coding sequence is TGCAGTGCTAGGGGGGACAGGGGGGGCAGGGGAGCTTTCTTT.

Remarks on this clonotype: The final CDR3 position lacks the conserved phenylalanine or tryptophan, pointing to a likely read error. J is TRBJ1-1 and V is TRBV5-1, with D uncertain. Deletions cut 0 bases from V and 1 base from J, with 7 bases between. Per the germline V gene, CDR1 is SGHRS and CDR2 is YFSETQ. The CDR3 runs to 14 residues. CDR3 DNA sequence: TGCGCCAGCAGCTTGGCCGGCGGGAACACTGAAGCTTTCTCT. Translation gives CASSLAGGNTEAFS.

In its sample, this clonotype was seen a few times. The chain couples TRBV3-1 to TRBJ2-5, with 7 bases identical to TRBD1. The CDR3 sequence is 17 residues long. The V gene's germline CDR1 is LGHDT and CDR2 YNNKEL (reference sequence). J gave up 2 bases and V 7 bases, and 16 bases lay outside the gene matches. CDR3 protein: CASTYLPRDRDQETQYF. In nucleotides, the CDR3 is TGTGCCAGCACCTACCTTCCCCGGGACAGAGATCAAGAGACCCAGTACTTC.

In its sample, this clonotype was seen a few times. J is TRBJ2-3 and V is TRBV4-1; 8 positions agree with TRBD2. There are 15 residues in the CDR3. Trimming took 4 bases from V and 1 from J; bases not matched to a gene: 4. Germline V gene sequence: CDR1 MGHRA, CDR2 YSYEKL. The CDR3 DNA reads TGCGCCAGCAGCCTAGGACTAGCACGCACAGATACGCAGTATTTT. It is translated as CASSLGLARTDTQYF.

This clonotype was detected ten times or more. This chain connects TRBV12-3 or TRBV12-4 to TRBJ2-1; D may be TRBD1 (7 bases). V was pared by 10 bases and J by 2 bases, with 15 bases between. The CDR3 has 14 amino acids. CDR3 nucleotides: TGTGCCATCGCGGGGCAGGGGGCCTACAATGAGCAGTTCTTC. This translates into CAIAGQGAYNEQFF.

This clonotype was seen many times. The chain uses TRBV10-3 and TRBJ2-4, with 10 nucleotides matching TRBD1. Germline V gives CDR1 ENHRY, CDR2 SYGVKD. This CDR3 comprises 15 residues. The V segment lost 2 bases and the J segment 7 bases; nucleotides outside the gene matches: 5. Here the CDR3 DNA reads TGTGCCATCAGTGAGAATGGGGGACAGGGGAACATTCAGTACTTC. Its protein product is CAISENGGQGNIQYF.

This clonotype was detected many times. The gene calls are TRBV18 and TRBJ2-3, with a possible D match to TRBD2 (6 bases). V lost 6 bases, J lost 8 bases, and 15 bases lay in between. Germline-derived CDR1 and CDR2 are KGHSH and LQKENI. The CDR3 consists of 13 residues. The CDR3: CASSLDGSGTQYF. CDR3 DNA sequence: TGTGCCAGCTCGCTTGACGGGAGTGGTACGCAGTATTTT.

Here the CDR3 reads CASSDVAGARNGELFF. CDR3 sequence (DNA): TGTGCCAGCAGTGACGTAGCGGGAGCCAGGAACGGGGAGCTGTTTTTT. This chain uses TRBV6-1 with TRBJ2-2, with 9 bases identical to TRBD2. The V segment lost 3 bases and the J segment 7 bases; nucleotides outside the gene matches: 9. Per the germline V gene, CDR1 is MNHNS and CDR2 is SASEGT. The CDR3 contains 16 residues.

The sample holds many counts of this clonotype. The J gene is TRBJ2-5, the V gene TRBV29-1; 8 nucleotides align to TRBD2. V dropped 5 bases and J dropped 0; count of bases not matched to a gene: 11. Germline loops: CDR1 SQVTM, CDR2 ANQGSEA. This CDR3 spans 16 amino acids. CDR3 coding DNA: TGCAGCGTTCCACTAGGGGTAGCGGGGTACCAAGAGACCCAGTACTTC. This codes for CSVPLGVAGYQETQYF.

This clonotype was seen more than once but under ten times. Here the CDR3 DNA reads TGTGCCAGCAGTCCCACTAGCGGGAGGTTTTACAATGAGCAGTTCTTC. This sequence encodes CASSPTSGRFYNEQFF. The rearrangement joins TRBV7-3 to TRBJ2-1; 12 nucleotides line up with TRBD2. Trimming removed 6 bases from V and 4 bases from J; junction bases left unmatched: 7. The CDR3 consists of 16 residues. Germline CDR1 reads SGHTA; CDR2 reads FQGTGA.

This chain uses TRBV6-5 with TRBJ2-3; no definite D call. Trimming took off 3 bases at V and 6 bases at J, with 19 bases between the two ends. Per germline, CDR1 MNHEY and CDR2 SVGAGI. CDR3 length: 16 residues. CDR3 sequence reads: CASSYARLPPGDTQYF. DNA of the CDR3: TGTGCCAGCAGTTATGCCCGACTCCCCCCCGGGGATACGCAGTATTTT.

This clonotype was picked up many times. The chain employs TRBV7-2 and TRBJ2-2, with 10 bases aligning to TRBD1. V lost 5 bases, J lost 5 bases, and 8 bases stayed unmatched. The CDR3 loop spans 16 amino acids. Looked up from germline, CDR1 is SGHTA and CDR2 is FQGNSA. CDR3 in amino acids: CASSLRDRGTTGELFF. The CDR3 nucleotides are TGTGCCAGCAGCCTAAGGGACAGGGGTACGACCGGGGAGCTGTTTTTT. Full variable domain (rest looked up from reference TRBV7-2 and TRBJ2-2): GAGVSQSPSNKVTEKGKDVELRCDPISGHTALYWYRQSLGQGLEFLIYFQGNSAPDKSGLPSDRFSAERTGGSVSTLTIQRTQQEDSAVYLCASSLRDRGTTGELFFGEGSRLTVL.

Ten or more counts support this clonotype. The chain carries TRBV12-3 or TRBV12-4 and TRBJ1-2; the match to TRBD1 covers 7 bases. The CDR3 contains 12 residues. The V and J ends lost 5 bases and 8 bases, in that order; junction bases with no gene match: 5. CDR3: CASSQTGSGYTF. In DNA form, the CDR3 reads TGTGCCAGCAGTCAGACAGGGAGCGGCTACACCTTC.